The rows below give T cell receptor beta chains drawn from one sample of a study of T-cell memory formation after mild COVID-19. TCRdb analysed the 5' RACE reads with MiXCR anew, one entry per CDR3 protein. This table has approximately 350,000 distinct CDR3 sequences, approximately 27% appearing once. Material: PBMCs or a T cell subset sorted from them (not recorded which). These receptors came from an adult woman who had mild COVID-19 (a few samples of this study predate the infection). Cell type and time point are not known. The CDR3 runs from the conserved cysteine through the conserved F or W. The D gene is left open where the match is weak. Not all rows give a size; the values are once, few, many and, for expanded clones, a class.

clone size: few; V gene: TRBV7-9; J gene: TRBJ2-4; D gene: TRBD2; CDR3 protein: CASSSLGTSQNIQYF; CDR3 DNA: TGTGCCAGCAGCTCCCTCGGGACTAGCCAAAACATTCAGTACTTC
clone size: once; V gene: TRBV11-2; J gene: TRBJ2-7; D gene: -; CDR3 protein: CASSLESTSSRYF; CDR3 DNA: TGTGCCAGCAGCTTGGAGAGCACTAGTTCTCGGTACTTC
clone size: few; V gene: TRBV28; J gene: TRBJ2-3; D gene: -; CDR3 protein: CASSNQGGIDTQYF; CDR3 DNA: TGTGCCAGCAGTAACCAGGGTGGAATAGATACGCAGTATTTT
clone size: -; V gene: TRBV10-3; J gene: TRBJ1-1; D gene: TRBD1; CDR3 protein: CAFGQGANTEAFF; CDR3 DNA: TGTGCCTTCGGACAGGGGGCAAACACTGAAGCTTTCTTT
clone size: few; V gene: TRBV6-6; J gene: TRBJ2-1; D gene: TRBD1; CDR3 protein: CASSYTSGQGLYNEQFF; CDR3 DNA: TGTGCCAGCAGTTACACCTCAGGACAGGGCTTATACAATGAGCAGTTCTTC
clone size: -; V gene: TRBV29-1; J gene: TRBJ2-3; D gene: -; CDR3 protein: CSVAVAQSTDTQYF; CDR3 DNA: TGCAGCGTTGCAGTCGCGCAAAGCACAGATACGCAGTATTTT
clone size: -; V gene: TRBV3-1; J gene: TRBJ1-1; D gene: -; CDR3 protein: CASSQADTEAFF; CDR3 DNA: TGTGCCAGCAGCCAGGCCGACACTGAAGCTTTCTTT
clone size: once; V gene: TRBV12-3/TRBV12-4; J gene: TRBJ2-3; D gene: TRBD2; CDR3 protein: CASSSTSAGTQYF; CDR3 DNA: TGTGCCAGCAGCTCAACTAGCGCCGGTACGCAGTATTTT
clone size: -; V gene: TRBV7-9; J gene: TRBJ2-1; D gene: TRBD2; CDR3 protein: CASSLLRGTSSYNEQFF; CDR3 DNA: TGTGCCAGCAGCTTATTGCGGGGGACTAGCTCCTACAATGAGCAGTTCTTC
clone size: -; V gene: TRBV5-1; J gene: TRBJ2-2; D gene: TRBD2; CDR3 protein: CASSLFSGIYTGELFF; CDR3 DNA: TGCGCCAGCAGCTTGTTTAGCGGGATTTACACCGGGGAGCTGTTTTTT
clone size: -; V gene: TRBV20-1; J gene: TRBJ2-7; D gene: TRBD2; CDR3 protein: CSARDRYRASGNYEQYF; CDR3 DNA: TGCAGTGCTAGAGATCGTTATCGGGCTAGCGGAAACTACGAGCAGTACTTC
clone size: -; V gene: TRBV12-3/TRBV12-4; J gene: TRBJ1-4; D gene: -; CDR3 protein: CASSLAEGEKLFF; CDR3 DNA: TGTGCCAGCAGTTTGGCGGAGGGAGAAAAACTGTTTTTT
clone size: few; V gene: TRBV6-6; J gene: TRBJ2-3; D gene: -; CDR3 protein: CASSYPLGGRSTDTQYF; CDR3 DNA: TGTGCCAGCAGTTATCCCCTAGGGGGGAGGAGTACAGATACGCAGTATTTT
clone size: few; V gene: TRBV10-3; J gene: TRBJ2-7; D gene: -; CDR3 protein: CAISEQGSYEQYF; CDR3 DNA: TGTGCCATCAGTGAACAGGGCTCCTACGAGCAGTACTTC
clone size: -; V gene: TRBV24-1; J gene: TRBJ1-5; D gene: TRBD1; CDR3 protein: CATSDHKTGVMHF; CDR3 DNA: TGTGCCACCAGTGACCACAAAACAGGGGTGATGCATTTT
clone size: few; V gene: TRBV12-3/TRBV12-4; J gene: TRBJ2-7; D gene: -; CDR3 protein: CASSLSSLHF; CDR3 DNA: TGTGCCAGCAGTTTGAGTAGCTTGCATTTC
clone size: -; V gene: TRBV21-1; J gene: TRBJ2-5; D gene: -; CDR3 protein: CAAGLAGGRETQYF; CDR3 DNA: TGTGCCGCAGGACTAGCGGGGGGTCGGGAGACCCAGTACTTC
clone size: -; V gene: TRBV6-2/TRBV6-3; J gene: TRBJ2-4; D gene: TRBD2; CDR3 protein: CASRSLGLAGTKNIQYF; CDR3 DNA: TGTGCCAGCAGATCCTTAGGACTAGCGGGAACCAAAAACATTCAGTACTTC
clone size: few; V gene: TRBV29-1; J gene: TRBJ2-7; D gene: -; CDR3 protein: CSVGQPTSSYEQYF; CDR3 DNA: TGCAGCGTTGGACAGCCGACTAGCTCCTACGAGCAGTACTTC
clone size: few; V gene: TRBV19; J gene: TRBJ1-5; D gene: -; CDR3 protein: CASSTWAGQPQHF; CDR3 DNA: TGTGCCAGTAGTACCTGGGCAGGGCAGCCCCAGCATTTT
clone size: few; V gene: TRBV20-1; J gene: TRBJ2-6; D gene: TRBD2; CDR3 protein: CSAWEGVSGANVLTF; CDR3 DNA: TGCAGTGCGTGGGAGGGAGTCTCTGGGGCCAACGTCCTGACTTTC
clone size: -; V gene: TRBV2; J gene: TRBJ2-7; D gene: -; CDR3 protein: CASSVEGTYEQYF; CDR3 DNA: TGTGCCAGCAGTGTGGAGGGAACCTACGAGCAGTACTTC
clone size: -; V gene: TRBV5-1; J gene: TRBJ2-2; D gene: -; CDR3 protein: CASCITPATGELFF; CDR3 DNA: TGCGCCAGCTGTATTACCCCAGCCACCGGGGAGCTGTTTTTT
clone size: -; V gene: TRBV12-3/TRBV12-4; J gene: TRBJ2-6; D gene: -; CDR3 protein: CASSLALIRGPGANVLTF; CDR3 DNA: TGTGCCAGCAGTTTAGCGCTAATCCGGGGTCCTGGGGCCAACGTCCTGACTTTC
clone size: -; V gene: TRBV5-1; J gene: TRBJ1-1; D gene: TRBD1; CDR3 protein: CASSLLGQLNTEAFF; CDR3 DNA: TGCGCCAGCAGCTTGTTGGGACAGTTGAACACTGAAGCTTTCTTT
clone size: -; V gene: TRBV12-3/TRBV12-4; J gene: TRBJ2-1; D gene: TRBD2; CDR3 protein: CASSLSGLAGNEQFF; CDR3 DNA: TGTGCCAGCAGTTTATCGGGACTAGCGGGCAATGAGCAGTTCTTC
clone size: -; V gene: TRBV24-1; J gene: TRBJ2-5; D gene: TRBD1; CDR3 protein: CATSDPSGQGQETQYF; CDR3 DNA: TGTGCCACCAGTGACCCTAGTGGACAGGGCCAAGAGACCCAGTACTTC
clone size: -; V gene: TRBV21-1; J gene: TRBJ2-5; D gene: -; CDR3 protein: CASSNSGARQETQYF; CDR3 DNA: TGTGCCAGCAGCAACTCCGGGGCCCGACAAGAGACCCAGTACTTC
clone size: -; V gene: TRBV6-5; J gene: TRBJ1-1; D gene: -; CDR3 protein: CASTLQGAGTEAFF; CDR3 DNA: TGTGCCAGCACTCTACAGGGTGCGGGCACTGAAGCTTTCTTT
clone size: -; V gene: TRBV29-1; J gene: TRBJ1-5; D gene: -; CDR3 protein: CSATGADSNQPQHF; CDR3 DNA: TGCAGCGCTACCGGGGCAGATAGCAATCAGCCCCAGCATTTT
clone size: -; V gene: TRBV24-1; J gene: TRBJ1-5; D gene: -; CDR3 protein: CATSLPPLVSTQAQHF; CDR3 DNA: TGTGCCACCAGTCTCCCCCCGTTGGTTAGCACACAGGCCCAGCATTTT
clone size: -; V gene: TRBV7-9; J gene: TRBJ1-6; D gene: TRBD1; CDR3 protein: CASSPETGMNSPLHF; CDR3 DNA: TGTGCCAGCAGCCCGGAGACAGGGATGAATTCACCCCTCCACTTT
clone size: few; V gene: TRBV10-2; J gene: TRBJ2-7; D gene: -; CDR3 protein: CASKGGGASEQYF; CDR3 DNA: TGCGCCAGCAAGGGCGGGGGCGCGTCCGAGCAGTACTTC
clone size: few; V gene: TRBV4-3; J gene: TRBJ1-1; D gene: -; CDR3 protein: CASSQGRDTEAFF; CDR3 DNA: TGCGCCAGCAGCCAAGGGAGGGACACTGAAGCTTTCTTT
clone size: -; V gene: TRBV12-3/TRBV12-4; J gene: TRBJ1-1; D gene: TRBD1; CDR3 protein: CASSLEGQGALLQAFF; CDR3 DNA: TGTGCCAGCAGCTTGGAGGGACAGGGGGCACTCCTACAAGCTTTCTTT
clone size: -; V gene: TRBV7-3; J gene: TRBJ2-3; D gene: -; CDR3 protein: CASSLGGRIDTQYF; CDR3 DNA: TGTGCCAGCAGCTTAGGAGGGAGGATAGATACGCAGTATTTT
clone size: few; V gene: TRBV2; J gene: TRBJ2-2; D gene: TRBD1; CDR3 protein: CASSVRQGHGELFF; CDR3 DNA: TGTGCCAGCAGTGTTAGACAGGGCCACGGGGAGCTGTTTTTT
clone size: few; V gene: TRBV30; J gene: TRBJ2-1; D gene: -; CDR3 protein: CACAPTSNEQFF; CDR3 DNA: TGTGCCTGCGCCCCGACTAGTAATGAGCAGTTCTTC
clone size: -; V gene: TRBV9; J gene: TRBJ2-1; D gene: -; CDR3 protein: CASSRGGGPNNEQFF; CDR3 DNA: TGTGCCAGCAGCCGTGGAGGGGGTCCAAACAATGAGCAGTTCTTC
clone size: few; V gene: TRBV24-1; J gene: TRBJ2-5; D gene: -; CDR3 protein: CATSSGGGSGETQYF; CDR3 DNA: TGTGCCACCAGTTCAGGAGGGGGAAGCGGAGAGACCCAGTACTTC
clone size: few; V gene: TRBV5-1; J gene: TRBJ2-1; D gene: -; CDR3 protein: CASSLAAGFSYNEQFF; CDR3 DNA: TGCGCCAGCAGCTTGGCGGCGGGGTTCTCCTACAATGAGCAGTTCTTC
clone size: many; V gene: TRBV5-1; J gene: TRBJ2-5; D gene: -; CDR3 protein: CASSLVEGTETQYF; CDR3 DNA: TGCGCCAGCAGCTTGGTTGAGGGGACAGAGACCCAGTACTTC
clone size: -; V gene: TRBV29-1; J gene: TRBJ1-1; D gene: -; CDR3 protein: CSVETNGSEAFF; CDR3 DNA: TGCAGCGTTGAGACGAACGGGTCTGAAGCTTTCTTT
clone size: once; V gene: TRBV7-9; J gene: TRBJ2-6; D gene: -; CDR3 protein: CASTIRTDPGSLSGANVLTF; CDR3 DNA: TGTGCCAGCACCATAAGGACAGACCCAGGCTCGTTATCTGGGGCCAACGTCCTGACTTTC
clone size: -; V gene: TRBV7-6; J gene: TRBJ1-4; D gene: -; CDR3 protein: CASSSSISTNEKLFF; CDR3 DNA: TGTGCCAGCAGCTCGTCGATATCAACTAATGAAAAACTGTTTTTT
clone size: few; V gene: TRBV7-3; J gene: TRBJ2-5; D gene: -; CDR3 protein: CASSTQGGNQETQYF; CDR3 DNA: TGTGCCAGCAGCACCCAGGGGGGGAACCAAGAGACCCAGTACTTC
clone size: few; V gene: TRBV20-1; J gene: TRBJ1-1; D gene: TRBD1; CDR3 protein: CSAFKGAGNTEAFF; CDR3 DNA: TGCAGTGCTTTTAAGGGGGCTGGGAACACTGAAGCTTTCTTT
clone size: -; V gene: TRBV5-4; J gene: TRBJ2-2; D gene: -; CDR3 protein: CASSAPGREAGELFF; CDR3 DNA: TGTGCCAGCAGCGCCCCGGGCAGGGAGGCCGGGGAGCTGTTTTTT
clone size: -; V gene: TRBV11-2; J gene: TRBJ2-5; D gene: -; CDR3 protein: CASSLGAALQETQYF; CDR3 DNA: TGTGCCAGCAGCTTAGGGGCGGCTCTCCAAGAGACCCAGTACTTC
clone size: -; V gene: TRBV29-1; J gene: TRBJ1-5; D gene: -; CDR3 protein: CSVQDGNQPQHF; CDR3 DNA: TGCAGCGTTCAGGACGGAAATCAGCCCCAGCATTTT